These 9 T cell receptor beta chains originate from one sample sequenced in a study of Graves' ophthalmopathy and Graves' hyperthyroidism. RNA transcripts served as template for amplifying TCR beta CDR3 sequences. HTBI primers were employed in first-round RT-PCR, then a second-round multiplex PCR followed. TCRdb called the multiplex PCR reads again in MiXCR, with one record for every CDR3 protein. The sample shows roughly 400,000 distinct CDR3 sequences, 15% to 20% of them seen only once. The material sequenced was peripheral blood. These TCRs come from an adult woman with stable Graves' hyperthyroidism.

This clonotype was seen many times. The chain joins TRBV20-1 to TRBJ1-1, with a tentative D call TRBD1 (6 bases). The CDR3 length is 13 residues. V was pared by 4 bases and J by 0 bases, with 9 bases between. CDR1 and CDR2 (germline): DFQATT, SNEGSKA (reference sequence). The CDR3 is CSATRGLNTEAFF. CDR3 sequence (DNA): TGCAGTGCTACCAGGGGACTGAACACTGAAGCTTTCTTT.

V and J are TRBV5-1 and TRBJ2-5, with 10 positions matching TRBD1. CDR1 and CDR2 (germline): SGHRS, YFSETQ. The CDR3 spans 14 residues. Trimming took 2 bases from V and 5 from J; bases not matched to a gene: 3. CDR3 loop: CASSFDRGHETQYF. CDR3 coding DNA: TGCGCCAGCAGCTTCGACAGGGGGCATGAGACCCAGTACTTC.

The V and J genes are TRBV4-2 and TRBJ2-7; D is perhaps TRBD1 or TRBD2 (5 bases each). CDR3 length: 14 residues. Germline V gene data show CDR1 as LGHNA and CDR2 as YNFKEQ. V lost 1 base and J 2 bases, leaving 9 bases between the germline ends. The CDR3 DNA sequence: TGTGCCAGCAGCCAAGTACGGGACCCCTACGAGCAGTACTTC. Its protein product is CASSQVRDPYEQYF.

In this sample, this clonotype turned up many times. The CDR3 sequence is CASSGTGHQPQHF. CDR3 nucleotides: TGTGCCAGCAGTGGGACAGGCCATCAGCCCCAGCATTTT. This sequence joins TRBV6-1 and TRBJ1-5; 7 bases fit TRBD1. The V and J ends lost 4 bases and 5 bases, in that order; junction bases with no gene match: 2. The CDR3 is 13 residues long. CDR1 and CDR2 (germline): MNHNS, SASEGT.

On this clonotype: Just one base apart from a much larger clone, this may be a read error. The genes are TRBV2 and TRBJ2-7; the D gene is possibly TRBD1 (7 bases). Germline lookup yields CDR1 SNHLY and CDR2 FYNNEI. Trimming shortened V by 6 bases and J by 7 bases, and 16 bases separated the two germline ends. The CDR3 spans 13 residues. The CDR3 nucleotides are TGTGCCAGCAGCAGGGGGGCAGCGAGGGAGCAGTACTTC. Its protein product is CASSRGAAREQYF.

This clonotype came up many times. The chain combines TRBV6-1 with TRBJ1-5, with D perhaps matching TRBD1 (6 bases). CDR3 length: 16 amino acids. Germline lookup yields CDR1 MNHNS and CDR2 SASEGT. V lost 5 bases and J lost 4, with 18 bases in between. DNA of the CDR3: TGTGCCAGCAGTCAAACCGGCCTCACAGGGAATCAGCCCCAGCATTTT. It codes for CASSQTGLTGNQPQHF.

This clonotype was seen many times. This chain connects TRBV14 to TRBJ1-1; maybe TRBD1 (5 bases). This CDR3 contains 12 residues. The germline V gene has CDR1 SGHDN and CDR2 FVKESK. V was cut by 2 bases and J by 11 bases, with 12 bases left in between. The CDR3 loop reads CASSQNQGGAFF. The DNA of the CDR3 is TGTGCCAGCAGCCAAAACCAGGGCGGCGCTTTCTTT.

This clonotype was seen at least ten times. The V and J genes are TRBV6-5 and TRBJ2-5; TRBD1 might be the D (5 bases). Looked up from germline, CDR1 is MNHEY and CDR2 is SVGAGI. The V end was cut by 7 bases, the J end by 5 bases, with 20 bases between. This CDR3 is built from 15 residues. The CDR3 DNA follows: TGTGCCAGCACGGTCGACAGTGAGCGTAGGGAGACCCAGTACTTC. The encoded protein is CASTVDSERRETQYF.

The sample holds many counts of this clonotype. This chain joins TRBV6-1 and TRBJ1-1, with 8 bases matching TRBD1. The CDR3 is made up of 16 amino acids. Trimming at V came to 4 bases and at J to 3 bases, leaving 10 bases not matched to a gene. Germline V lookup: CDR1 MNHNS, CDR2 SASEGT. The CDR3 sequence is CASSAHRGIGDTEAFF. The CDR3 nucleotides are TGTGCCAGCAGTGCTCACAGGGGGATCGGGGACACTGAAGCTTTCTTT.